This TCR beta chain was captured in a study of T cells in Graves' hyperthyroidism and ophthalmopathy. Reasons for excluding patients were uncontrolled infection, other autoimmune disease, pregnancy or lactation. On the basis of clinical symptoms, serum thyroxine and TRAb, thyroid ultrasound and orbital computed tomography, diagnoses were made. The authors took PBMCs from about 9.5 ml fresh peripheral blood. Amplified TCR beta CDR3 regions came from RNA transcripts. The TCR CDR3 first-round RT-PCR relied on the HTBI primer set. TCRdb re-called the multiplex PCR reads through MiXCR, storing one row per CDR3 protein. The table lists roughly 290,000 distinct CDR3 sequences, over 15% of them singletons. This CDR3 has 14 residues. V lost 6 bases to trimming and J lost 5 bases; unmatched junction nucleotides: 8. Germline CDR1 reads SGHAT; CDR2 reads FQNNGV. This clonotype was seen once.

Sequencing used blood. This receptor was identified in a woman aged 60-75 years with Graves' ophthalmopathy. The gene calls are TRBV11-2 and TRBJ2-5, with 8 nucleotides matching TRBD1. CDR3 nucleotide sequence: TGTGCCAGCAGACGGACAGGGCCATCGGAGACCCAGTACTTC. Translation: CASRRTGPSETQYF. The full variable domain, rest sourced from reference TRBV11-2 and TRBJ2-5, is EAGVAQSPRYKIIEKRQSVAFWCNPISGHATLYWYQQILGQGPKLLIQFQNNGVVDDSQLPKDRFSAERLKGVDSTLKIQPAKLEDSAVYLCASRRTGPSETQYFGPGTRLLVL.